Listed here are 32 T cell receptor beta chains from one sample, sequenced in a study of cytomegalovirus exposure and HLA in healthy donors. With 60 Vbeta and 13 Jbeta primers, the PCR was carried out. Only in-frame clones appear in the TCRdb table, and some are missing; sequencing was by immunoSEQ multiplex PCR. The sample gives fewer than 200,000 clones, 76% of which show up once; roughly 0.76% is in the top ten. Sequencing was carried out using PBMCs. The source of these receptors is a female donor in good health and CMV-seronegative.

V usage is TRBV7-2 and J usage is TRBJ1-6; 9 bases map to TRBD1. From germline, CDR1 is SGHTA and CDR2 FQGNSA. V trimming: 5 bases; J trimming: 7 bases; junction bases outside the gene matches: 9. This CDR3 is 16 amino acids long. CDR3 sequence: CASSPDTGGKNSPLHF. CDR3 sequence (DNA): TGTGCCAGCAGCCCCGACACAGGGGGCAAGAATTCACCCCTCCACTTT. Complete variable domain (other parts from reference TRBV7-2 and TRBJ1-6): GAGVSQSPSNKVTEKGKDVELRCDPISGHTALYWYRQSLGQGLEFLIYFQGNSAPDKSGLPSDRFSAERTGGSVSTLTIQRTQQEDSAVYLCASSPDTGGKNSPLHFGNGTRLTVT.

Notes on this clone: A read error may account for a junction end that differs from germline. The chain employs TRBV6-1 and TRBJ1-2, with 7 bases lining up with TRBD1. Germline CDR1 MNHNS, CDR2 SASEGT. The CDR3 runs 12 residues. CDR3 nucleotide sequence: TGTGCCAGCGCAGGGGGGCCTTATGGCCACACCTTC. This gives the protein CASAGGPYGHTF.

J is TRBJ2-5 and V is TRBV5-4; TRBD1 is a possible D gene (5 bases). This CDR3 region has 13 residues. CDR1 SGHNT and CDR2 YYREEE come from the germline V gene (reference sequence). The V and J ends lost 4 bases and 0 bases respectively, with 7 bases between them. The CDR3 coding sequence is TGTGCCAGCAGCCCAGGGAACCAAGAGACCCAGTACTTC. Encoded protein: CASSPGNQETQYF.

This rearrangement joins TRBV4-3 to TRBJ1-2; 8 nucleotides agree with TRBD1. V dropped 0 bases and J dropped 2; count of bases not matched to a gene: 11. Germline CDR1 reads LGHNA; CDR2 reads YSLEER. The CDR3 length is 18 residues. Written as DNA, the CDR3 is TGCGCCAGCAGCCAAGAAAACAGCGTCTCAGGGGGCAACTATGGCTACACCTTC. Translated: CASSQENSVSGGNYGYTF.

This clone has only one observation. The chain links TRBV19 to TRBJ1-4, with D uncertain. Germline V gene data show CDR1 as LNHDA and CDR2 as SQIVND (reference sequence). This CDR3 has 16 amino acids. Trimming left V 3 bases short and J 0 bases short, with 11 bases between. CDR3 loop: CASSMGRGATNEKLFF. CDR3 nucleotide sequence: TGTGCCAGTAGTATGGGTCGGGGAGCAACTAATGAAAAACTGTTTTTT.

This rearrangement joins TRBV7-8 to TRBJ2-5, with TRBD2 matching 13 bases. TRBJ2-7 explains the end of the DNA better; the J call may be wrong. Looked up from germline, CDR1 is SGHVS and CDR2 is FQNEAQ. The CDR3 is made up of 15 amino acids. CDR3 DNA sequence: TGTGCCAGCAGGAAGACTAGCGGGAGGCTCTACGAGCAGTACTTC. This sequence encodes CASRKTSGRLYEQYF.

The CDR3 loop reads CASSRGRTAHEQYF. For the CDR3, the DNA is TGTGCCAGCAGCCGGGGACGGACAGCCCACGAGCAGTACTTC. The J gene is TRBJ2-7, the V gene TRBV5-6, with D tentatively TRBD1 (6 bases). The CDR3 length is 14 residues. CDR1 is SGHDT, CDR2 YYEEEE, per germline. The V end was cut by 4 bases, the J end by 5 bases, with 16 bases between. Based on the CDR3 plus reference TRBV5-6 and TRBJ2-7, the full variable domain is DAGVTQSPTHLIKTRGQQVTLRCSPKSGHDTVSWYQQALGQGPQFIFQYYEEEERQRGNFPDRFSGHQFPNYSSELNVNALLLGDSALYLCASSRGRTAHEQYFGPGTRLTVT.

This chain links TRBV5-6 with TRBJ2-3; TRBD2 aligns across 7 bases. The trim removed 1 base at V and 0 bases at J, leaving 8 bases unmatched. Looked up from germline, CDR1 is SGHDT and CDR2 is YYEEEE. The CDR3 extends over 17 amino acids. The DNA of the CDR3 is TGTGCCAGCAGCTTGATCAGCGGGGAGCGGAGCACAGATACGCAGTATTTT. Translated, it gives CASSLISGERSTDTQYF.

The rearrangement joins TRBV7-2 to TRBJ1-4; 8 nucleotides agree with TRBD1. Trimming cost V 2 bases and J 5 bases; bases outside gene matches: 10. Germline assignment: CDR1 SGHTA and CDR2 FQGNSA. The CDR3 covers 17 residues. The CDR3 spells CASSLSLRQGTNEKLFF. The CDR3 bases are TGTGCCAGCAGCTTAAGTCTCCGACAGGGGACAAATGAAAAACTGTTTTTT.

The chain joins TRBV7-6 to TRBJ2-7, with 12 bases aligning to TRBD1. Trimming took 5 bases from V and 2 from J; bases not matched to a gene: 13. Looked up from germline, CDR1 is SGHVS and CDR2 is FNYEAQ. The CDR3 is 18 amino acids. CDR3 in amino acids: CASSHRRSGQGATYEQYF. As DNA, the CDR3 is TGTGCCAGCAGCCACCGTAGGTCGGGACAGGGGGCTACCTACGAGCAGTACTTC.

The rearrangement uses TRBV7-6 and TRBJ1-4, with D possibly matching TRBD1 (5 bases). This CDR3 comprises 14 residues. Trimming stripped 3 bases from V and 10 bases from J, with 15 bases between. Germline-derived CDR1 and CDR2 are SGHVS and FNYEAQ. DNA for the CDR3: TGTGCCAGCAGCTTGGACATTCTCAAGGGAAAACTGTTTTTT. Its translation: CASSLDILKGKLFF.

CDR3 sequence reads: CASSAAPGTGELDTQYF. The CDR3 bases are TGCGCCAGCAGCGCGGCCCCCGGGACAGGGGAGCTTGATACGCAGTATTTT. V is TRBV5-1 and J is TRBJ2-3, with TRBD1 matching 10 bases. Looked up from germline, CDR1 is SGHRS and CDR2 is YFSETQ. This CDR3 has 17 amino acids. V lost 4 bases and J lost 6; bases outside the gene matches: 14.

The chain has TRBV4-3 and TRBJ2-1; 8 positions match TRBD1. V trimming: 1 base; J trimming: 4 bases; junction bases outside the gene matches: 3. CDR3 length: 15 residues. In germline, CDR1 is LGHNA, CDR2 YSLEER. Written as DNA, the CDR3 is TGCGCCAGCAGCCAAGTGCAGGGGGCTTACAATGAGCAGTTCTTC. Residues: CASSQVQGAYNEQFF.

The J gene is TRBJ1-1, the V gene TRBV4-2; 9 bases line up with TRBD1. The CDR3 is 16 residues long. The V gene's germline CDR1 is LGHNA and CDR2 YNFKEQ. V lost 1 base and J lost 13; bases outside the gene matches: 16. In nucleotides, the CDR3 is TGTGCCAGCAGCCAAGTGACGGGTACAGGGGGCGTAAAAGTTTTCTTT. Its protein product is CASSQVTGTGGVKVFF.

In nucleotides, the CDR3 is TGTGCCAGCAGCTCCGCTTTTCTAAGGAGCTATGGCTACACCTTC. Encoded protein: CASSSAFLRSYGYTF. V usage is TRBV13 and J usage is TRBJ1-2; D gene ambiguous. Trimming cost V 4 bases and J 4 bases, with 16 bases left between them. Germline-derived CDR1 and CDR2 are PRHDT and FYEKMQ (reference sequence). The CDR3 extends over 15 amino acids.

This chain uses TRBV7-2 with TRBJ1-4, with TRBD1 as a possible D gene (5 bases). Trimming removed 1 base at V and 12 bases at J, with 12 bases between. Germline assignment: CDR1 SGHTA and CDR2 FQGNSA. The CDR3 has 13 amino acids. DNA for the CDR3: TGTGCCAGCAGCTTAGGCGTTTGGGGGGAACTGTTTTTT. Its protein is CASSLGVWGELFF.

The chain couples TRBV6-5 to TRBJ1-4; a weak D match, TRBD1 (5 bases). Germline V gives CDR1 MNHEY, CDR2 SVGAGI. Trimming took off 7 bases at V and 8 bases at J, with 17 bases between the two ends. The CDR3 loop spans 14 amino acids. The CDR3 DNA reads TGTGCCAGCAAGTTCAGGAGGGGCTGGGAAAAACTGTTTTTT. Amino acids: CASKFRRGWEKLFF.

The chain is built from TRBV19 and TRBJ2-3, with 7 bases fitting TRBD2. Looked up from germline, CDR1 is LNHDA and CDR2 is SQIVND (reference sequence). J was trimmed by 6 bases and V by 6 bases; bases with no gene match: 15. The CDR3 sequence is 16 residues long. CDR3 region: CASSDGGTLPADTQYF. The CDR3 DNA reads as TGTGCCAGTAGCGACGGGGGGACCTTACCAGCGGATACGCAGTATTTT.

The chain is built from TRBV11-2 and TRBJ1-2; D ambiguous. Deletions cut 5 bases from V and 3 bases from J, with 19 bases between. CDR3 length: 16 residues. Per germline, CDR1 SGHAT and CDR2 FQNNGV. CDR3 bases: TGTGCCAGCAGCGTCAGCCCTCACCGGGAGCACTATGGCTACACCTTC. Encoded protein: CASSVSPHREHYGYTF.

The DNA of the CDR3 is TGCGCCAGCAGTACCGGGGGAGACAATGAGCAGTTCTTC. It encodes CASSTGGDNEQFF. The chain joins TRBV5-1 to TRBJ2-1, with D possibly matching TRBD2 (6 bases). Trimming removed 5 bases from V and 5 bases from J, with 11 bases in between. The V gene's germline CDR1 is SGHRS and CDR2 YFSETQ. The CDR3 spans 13 residues.

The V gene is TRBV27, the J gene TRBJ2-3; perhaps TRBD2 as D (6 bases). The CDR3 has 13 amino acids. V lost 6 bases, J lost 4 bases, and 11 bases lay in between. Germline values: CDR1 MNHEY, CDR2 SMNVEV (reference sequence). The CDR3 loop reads CASRRGKPDTQYF. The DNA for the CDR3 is TGTGCCAGCAGGCGCGGGAAGCCAGATACGCAGTATTTT.

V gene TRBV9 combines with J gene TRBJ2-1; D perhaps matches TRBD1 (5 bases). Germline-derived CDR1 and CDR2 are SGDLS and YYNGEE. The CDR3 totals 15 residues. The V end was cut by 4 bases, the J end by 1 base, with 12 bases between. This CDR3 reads CASSSQGSSYNEQFF. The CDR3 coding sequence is TGTGCCAGCAGCTCGCAGGGTTCGTCCTACAATGAGCAGTTCTTC. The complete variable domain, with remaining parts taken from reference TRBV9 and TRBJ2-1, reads DSGVTQTPKHLITATGQRVTLRCSPRSGDLSVYWYQQSLDQGLQFLIQYYNGEERAKGNILERFSAQQFPDLHSELNLSSLELGDSALYFCASSSQGSSYNEQFFGPGTRLTVL.

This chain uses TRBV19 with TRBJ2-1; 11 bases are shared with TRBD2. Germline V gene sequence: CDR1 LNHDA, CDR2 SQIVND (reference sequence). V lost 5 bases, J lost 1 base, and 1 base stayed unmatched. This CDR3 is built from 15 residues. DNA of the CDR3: TGTGCCAGTAGTCCTAGCGGGGGGTCCTACAATGAGCAGTTCTTC. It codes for CASSPSGGSYNEQFF.

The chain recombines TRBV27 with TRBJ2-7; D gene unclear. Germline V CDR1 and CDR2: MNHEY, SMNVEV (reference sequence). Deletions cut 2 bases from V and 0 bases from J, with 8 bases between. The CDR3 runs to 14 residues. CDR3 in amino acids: CASSLRSLSYEQYF. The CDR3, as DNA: TGTGCCAGCAGTTTACGGAGTCTCTCCTACGAGCAGTACTTC.

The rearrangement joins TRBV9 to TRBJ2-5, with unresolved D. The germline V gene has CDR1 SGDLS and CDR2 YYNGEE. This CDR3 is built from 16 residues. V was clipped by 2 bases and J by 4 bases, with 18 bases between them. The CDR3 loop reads CASSVRGTDSTETQYF. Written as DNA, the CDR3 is TGTGCCAGCAGCGTCCGAGGCACCGATTCTACAGAGACCCAGTACTTC. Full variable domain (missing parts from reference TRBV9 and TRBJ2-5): DSGVTQTPKHLITATGQRVTLRCSPRSGDLSVYWYQQSLDQGLQFLIQYYNGEERAKGNILERFSAQQFPDLHSELNLSSLELGDSALYFCASSVRGTDSTETQYFGPGTRLLVL.

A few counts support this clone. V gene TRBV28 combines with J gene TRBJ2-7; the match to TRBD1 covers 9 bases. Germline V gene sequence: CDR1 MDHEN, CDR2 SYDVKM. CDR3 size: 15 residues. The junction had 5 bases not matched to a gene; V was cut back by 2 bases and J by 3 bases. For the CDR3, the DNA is TGTGCCAGCAGTTTAACTGGGACAGGGTACTACGAGCAGTACTTC. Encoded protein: CASSLTGTGYYEQYF. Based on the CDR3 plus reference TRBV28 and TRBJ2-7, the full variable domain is DVKVTQSSRYLVKRTGEKVFLECVQDMDHENMFWYRQDPGLGLRLIYFSYDVKMKEKGDIPEGYSVSREKKERFSLILESASTNQTSMYLCASSLTGTGYYEQYFGPGTRLTVT.

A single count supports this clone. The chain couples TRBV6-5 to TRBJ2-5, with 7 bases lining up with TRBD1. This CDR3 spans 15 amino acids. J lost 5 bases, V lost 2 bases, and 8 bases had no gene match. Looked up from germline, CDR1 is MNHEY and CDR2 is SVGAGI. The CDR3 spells CASSYAWTGRETQYF. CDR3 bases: TGTGCCAGCAGTTACGCGTGGACAGGCCGGGAGACCCAGTACTTC.

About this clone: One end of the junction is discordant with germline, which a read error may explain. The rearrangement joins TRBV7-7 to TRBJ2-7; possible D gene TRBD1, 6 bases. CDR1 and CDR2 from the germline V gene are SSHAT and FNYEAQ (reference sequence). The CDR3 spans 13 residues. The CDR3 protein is CASSLQGTGEQYF. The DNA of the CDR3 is TGTGCTAGCAGCTTGCAGGGGACGGGGGAGCAGTACTTC.

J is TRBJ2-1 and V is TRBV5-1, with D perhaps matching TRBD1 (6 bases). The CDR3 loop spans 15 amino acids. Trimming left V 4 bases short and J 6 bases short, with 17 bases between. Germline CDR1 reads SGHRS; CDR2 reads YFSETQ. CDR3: CASSPTQGPSNEQFF. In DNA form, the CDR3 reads TGCGCCAGCAGCCCTACGCAGGGGCCAAGCAATGAGCAGTTCTTC.

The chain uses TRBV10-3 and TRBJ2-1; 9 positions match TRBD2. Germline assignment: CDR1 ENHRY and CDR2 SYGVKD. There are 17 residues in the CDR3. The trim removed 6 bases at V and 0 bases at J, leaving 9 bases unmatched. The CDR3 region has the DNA TGTGCCATCAGGAATAGCGGGGGAAACAGCTCCTACAATGAGCAGTTCTTC. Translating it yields CAIRNSGGNSSYNEQFF.

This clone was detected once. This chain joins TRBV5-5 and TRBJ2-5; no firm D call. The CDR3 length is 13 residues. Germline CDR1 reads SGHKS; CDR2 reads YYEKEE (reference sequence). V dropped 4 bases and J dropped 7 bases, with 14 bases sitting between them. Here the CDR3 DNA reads TGTGCCAGCAGCGTGGAATCCACCGGGACCCAGTACTTC. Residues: CASSVESTGTQYF.

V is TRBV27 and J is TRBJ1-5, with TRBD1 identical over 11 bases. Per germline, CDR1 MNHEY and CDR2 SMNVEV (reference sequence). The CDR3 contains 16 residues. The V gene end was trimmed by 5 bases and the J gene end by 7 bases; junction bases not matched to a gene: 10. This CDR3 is CASSPWTGGLVQPQHF. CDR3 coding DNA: TGTGCCAGCAGTCCGTGGACAGGGGGCCTGGTACAGCCCCAGCATTTT.